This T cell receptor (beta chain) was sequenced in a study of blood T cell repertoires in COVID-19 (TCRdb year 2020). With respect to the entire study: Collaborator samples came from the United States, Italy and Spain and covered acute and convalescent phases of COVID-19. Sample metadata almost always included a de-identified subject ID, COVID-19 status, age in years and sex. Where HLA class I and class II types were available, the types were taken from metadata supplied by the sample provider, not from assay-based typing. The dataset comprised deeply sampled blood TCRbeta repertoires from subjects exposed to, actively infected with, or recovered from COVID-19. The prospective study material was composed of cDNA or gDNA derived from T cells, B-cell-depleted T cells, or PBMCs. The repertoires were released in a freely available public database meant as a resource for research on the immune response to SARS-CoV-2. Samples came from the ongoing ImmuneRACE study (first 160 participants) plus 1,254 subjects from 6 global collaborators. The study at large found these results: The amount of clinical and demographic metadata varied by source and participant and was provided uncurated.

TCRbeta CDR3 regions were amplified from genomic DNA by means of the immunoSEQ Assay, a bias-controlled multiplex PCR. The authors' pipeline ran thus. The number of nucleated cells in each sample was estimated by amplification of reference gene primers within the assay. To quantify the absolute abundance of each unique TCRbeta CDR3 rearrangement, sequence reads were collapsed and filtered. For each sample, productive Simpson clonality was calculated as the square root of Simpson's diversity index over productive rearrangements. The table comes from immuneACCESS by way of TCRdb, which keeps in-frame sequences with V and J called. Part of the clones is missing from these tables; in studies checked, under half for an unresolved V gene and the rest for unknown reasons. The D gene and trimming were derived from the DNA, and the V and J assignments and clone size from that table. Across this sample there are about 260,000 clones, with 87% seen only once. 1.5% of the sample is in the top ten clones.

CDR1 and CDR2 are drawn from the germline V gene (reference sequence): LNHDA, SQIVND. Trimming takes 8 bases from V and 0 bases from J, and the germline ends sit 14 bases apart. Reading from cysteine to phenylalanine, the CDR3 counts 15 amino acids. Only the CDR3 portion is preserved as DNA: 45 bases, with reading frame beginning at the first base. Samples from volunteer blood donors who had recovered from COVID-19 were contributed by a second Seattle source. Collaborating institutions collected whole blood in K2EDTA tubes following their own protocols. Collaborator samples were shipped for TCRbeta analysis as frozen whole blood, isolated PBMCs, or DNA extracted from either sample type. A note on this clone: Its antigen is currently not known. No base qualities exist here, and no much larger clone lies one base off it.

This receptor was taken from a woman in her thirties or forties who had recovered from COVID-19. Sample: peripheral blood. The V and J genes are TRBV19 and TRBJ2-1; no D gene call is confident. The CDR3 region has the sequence CASVPARSSYNEQFF. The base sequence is TGTGCCAGTGTCCCAGCGAGGAGCTCCTACAATGAGCAGTTCTTC.